These 9 T cell receptor beta chains originate from one sample sequenced in a study of graft-versus-host responses after intestinal transplantation (dated by TCRdb to the early 2020s). Libraries came from the immunoSEQ multiplex PCR assay. Drawn from immuneACCESS, this table holds only the in-frame rearrangements with V and J called that TCRdb kept. Clones are partly lost; checked studies trace under half to an unresolved V gene and leave the rest unexplained. This sample gives some 100,000 clones in total; 92% of them show up just once. Around 0.067% of the sample belongs to the ten largest clones. The time point tag for this specimen amounts to: cells obtained before transplantation from donor or recipient. No cognate antigen is known for these TCRs. Sequencing was performed on unstimulated CD8+ T cells sorted from spleen or lymph node cells, taken before transplant. These receptor sequences come from a human donor who was the organ donor for an intestinal transplant.

The chain is built from TRBV13 and TRBJ1-2, with a tentative D call TRBD1 (5 bases). Germline CDR1 PRHDT, CDR2 FYEKMQ (reference sequence). This CDR3 has 13 residues. Deletions cut 3 bases from V and 8 bases from J, with 13 bases between. CDR3 region: CASSLGGRDGYTF. CDR3 sequence (DNA): TGTGCCAGCAGCTTGGGGGGGAGGGACGGCTACACCTTC.

V usage is TRBV28 and J usage is TRBJ2-5, with D possibly matching TRBD1 (5 bases). The V gene lost 7 bases and the J gene lost 2 bases, with 11 bases spanning the gap. The germline CDR1 and CDR2 sequences are MDHEN and SYDVKM. The CDR3 extends over 13 amino acids. The CDR3 coding sequence is TGTGCCAGCAACAAACAGGATCAAGAGACCCAGTACTTC. It translates to CASNKQDQETQYF.

The chain carries TRBV2 and TRBJ2-1, with 9 bases that match TRBD2. The CDR3 spans 14 residues. Germline CDR1 is SNHLY and CDR2 is FYNNEI. The V gene end was trimmed by 10 bases and the J gene end by 8 bases; junction bases not matched to a gene: 12. The CDR3 DNA follows: TGTGCCACCCTAGCCGGAGCGGGAGGCGATGAGCAGTTCTTC. Amino acid sequence: CATLAGAGGDEQFF.

In DNA, the CDR3 is TGTGCCAGCAGGTGGTCAGGGGGCTACACTGAAGCTTTCTTT. Translation gives CASRWSGGYTEAFF. The gene calls are TRBV2 and TRBJ1-1, with 8 bases aligning to TRBD1. J lost 3 bases, V lost 6 bases, and 6 bases had no gene match. The length of the CDR3 is 14 residues. CDR1 and CDR2 (germline): SNHLY, FYNNEI.

The chain recombines TRBV5-1 with TRBJ1-6; 7 positions match TRBD1. CDR3 length equals 16 residues. Germline CDR1 reads SGHRS; CDR2 reads YFSETQ. With 3 bases clipped from V and 4 bases from J, the junction kept 7 bases outside the gene matches. CDR3 region: CASSSGTDDYNSPLHF. The DNA of the CDR3 is TGCGCCAGCAGCTCCGGGACAGATGATTATAATTCACCCCTCCACTTT.

The chain is built from TRBV11-2 and TRBJ2-7, with D perhaps TRBD2 (6 bases). This CDR3 has 14 residues. CDR1 and CDR2 from the germline V gene are SGHAT and FQNNGV. V lost 3 bases and J 4 bases, leaving 13 bases between the germline ends. CDR3 bases: TGTGCCAGCAGCTTCTCGGGAGAGACTTACGAGCAGTACTTC. This sequence encodes CASSFSGETYEQYF.

This sequence joins TRBV27 and TRBJ2-7; 9 nucleotides line up with TRBD1. CDR1 and CDR2 from the germline V gene are MNHEY and SMNVEV (reference sequence). The V and J ends lost 6 bases and 5 bases, in that order; junction bases with no gene match: 8. This CDR3 has 14 residues. The CDR3 sequence: CASSKTGGGHEQYF. The CDR3, as DNA: TGTGCCAGCAGCAAAACAGGGGGCGGACACGAGCAGTACTTC.

The chain combines TRBV19 with TRBJ2-1, with 10 positions matching TRBD1. Germline V gives CDR1 LNHDA, CDR2 SQIVND (reference sequence). After removal of 2 bases from V and 4 bases from J, the junction contained 8 bases not matched to a gene. This CDR3 region has 17 residues. Here the CDR3 DNA reads TGTGCCAGTAGTATAAAGGCGGGACAGGGGTGGTACAATGAGCAGTTCTTC. This translates into CASSIKAGQGWYNEQFF.

V is TRBV10-1 and J is TRBJ2-5; 13 bases match TRBD2. V shed 11 bases, J shed 3 bases, and the junction held 24 bases outside the gene matches. The CDR3 totals 20 residues. Germline CDR1 reads WNHNN; CDR2 reads SYGVQD (reference sequence). The CDR3, as DNA: TGCGCCGGCCCGGGACTAGCGGGAATCAGCAGCAATAAGGGGGAAGAGACCCAGTACTTC. Translation: CAGPGLAGISSNKGEETQYF.